One TCR beta chain is described in this entry. Authors' analysis steps: Researchers report that nucleated cell counts were estimated from reference gene primer amplification. Clones were sequenced by immunoSEQ multiplex PCR, and TCRdb holds only the in-frame ones, with some missing. V and J calls and clone size are copied from that table; D and trimming were computed from the DNA. The table records 95,000 to 110,000 clones, roughly nine tenths of them present only once. The sample is drawn from a study of blood T cell repertoires in COVID-19. On the study more broadly: Nucleic acid was either cDNA or gDNA, and it came from T cells, B-cell-depleted T cells, or PBMCs.

The TCR sequence derives from a woman at least 80 years old in a cohort sampled during active COVID-19. Sequencing input: peripheral blood.

CDR3 loop: CAISEGTSGTQYF. CDR3 sequence (DNA): TGTGCCATCAGTGAGGGGACATCGGGGACCCAGTACTTC. V gene TRBV10-3 combines with J gene TRBJ2-5, with D perhaps matching TRBD1 (6 bases). Trimming pared 2 bases from V and 7 bases from J, leaving 11 bases between. The CDR3 runs 13 residues. Per the germline V gene, CDR1 is ENHRY and CDR2 is SYGVKD.